The entry that follows covers one T cell receptor (beta chain) sequence. In germline, CDR1 is MNHEY, CDR2 SVGAGI. This CDR3 spans 13 amino acids. The trim removed 10 bases at V and 4 bases at J, leaving 7 bases unmatched. This record comes from a study of blood T cell repertoires in COVID-19. Sequencing used immunoSEQ multiplex PCR; TCRdb keeps in-frame clones, though not all of them. The sample lists 150,000 to 200,000 clones, approximately 83% occurring once. The receptor was derived from a human donor with acute or convalescent COVID-19. The donor label of this sample is uncertain. The rearrangement links TRBV6-5 to TRBJ2-7, with 10 bases aligning to TRBD1. The sample consisted of peripheral blood. This CDR3 is CAIRQGATYEQYF. CDR3 nucleotide sequence: TGTGCCATTCGACAGGGGGCGACTTACGAGCAGTACTTC.